This T cell receptor beta chain was sequenced in a study of cytomegalovirus exposure and HLA in healthy donors. This CDR3 spans 14 amino acids. Germline trimming cut 6 bases from V and 15 bases from J; bases unmatched to any gene: 14. CDR1 LNHDA and CDR2 SQIVND come from the germline V gene (reference sequence). On this clone: As yet, its antigen is unknown.

Libraries were prepared by immunoSEQ multiplex PCR; TCRdb keeps only in-frame clonotypes and omits some of them. The data hold about 130,000 clones, with about 91% observed a single time. Study-level points and caveats: The classifier was said to identify cytomegalovirus status with high specificity and sensitivity.

This receptor was obtained from a young woman in good health and CMV-seronegative. The chain combines TRBV19 with TRBJ1-6; 7 bases map to TRBD1. The sequenced sample consisted of PBMCs. CDR3 sequence reads: CASRKDRAAGRLHF. The CDR3 DNA reads as TGTGCCAGTAGGAAAGACAGGGCAGCCGGTCGCCTCCACTTT.